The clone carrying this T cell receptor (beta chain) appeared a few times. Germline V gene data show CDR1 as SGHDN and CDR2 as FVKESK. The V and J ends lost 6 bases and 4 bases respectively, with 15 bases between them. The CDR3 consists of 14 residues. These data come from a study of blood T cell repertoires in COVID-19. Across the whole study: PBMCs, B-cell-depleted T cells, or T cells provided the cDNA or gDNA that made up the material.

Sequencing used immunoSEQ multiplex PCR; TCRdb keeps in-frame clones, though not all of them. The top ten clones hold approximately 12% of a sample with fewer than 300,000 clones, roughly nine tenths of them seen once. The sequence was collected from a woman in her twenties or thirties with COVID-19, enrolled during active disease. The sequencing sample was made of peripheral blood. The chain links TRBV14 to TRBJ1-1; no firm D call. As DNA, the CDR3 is TGTGCCAGCAGGGAAGCCGGGTTGGTCACTGAAGCTTTCTTT. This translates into CASREAGLVTEAFF.